These T cell receptor beta chains were read from a single sample in a study of OX40 agonist ivuxolimab in advanced cancers. The assay was immunoSEQ multiplex PCR, and TCRdb's table has in-frame clones only and misses some. The table records about 59,000 clones, about 90% of them present only once. Sequences were derived from CD4+ or CD8+ T cells sorted from blood, sampled in a trial of the OX40 agonist ivuxolimab. The receptor set was obtained from an adult with an advanced solid tumor such as melanoma, head and neck, liver or kidney cancer. The CDR3 runs from the conserved cysteine through the conserved F or W. Fields, in order: CDR3 length, V gene, J gene, D gene, clone size, CDR3 DNA, CDR3 protein. The D gene is left open where the match is weak. Part of the rows lack a size; the others show once, few, many or a class for expanded clones.

15,TRBV18,TRBJ2-1,-,-,TGTGCCAGCTCACCGTTTCGAGTAGAGTCCAATGAGCAGTTCTTC,CASSPFRVESNEQFF
13,TRBV6-5,TRBJ1-2,-,once,TGTGCCAGCAGGGCAGGGTTGGACTATGGCTACACCTTC,CASRAGLDYGYTF
19,TRBV7-8,TRBJ1-2,TRBD1,-,TGTGCCAGCAGCTTAGACCTAATACCGGGACAGCCTCTCGACTATGGCTACACCTTC,CASSLDLIPGQPLDYGYTF
17,TRBV30,TRBJ2-7,-,-,TGTGCCTGGGGCGGAGGGCAGGGGAGGTTAGGGACCTACGAGCAGTACTTC,CAWGGGQGRLGTYEQYF
13,TRBV10-3,TRBJ1-5,TRBD1,-,TGTGCCGTCCAGGGGGTCATCAATCAGCCCCAGCATTTT,CAVQGVINQPQHF
13,TRBV9,TRBJ1-5,TRBD1,-,TGTGCCAGCAGCGAACAGGGGGATCAGCCCCAGCATTTT,CASSEQGDQPQHF
15,TRBV6-4,TRBJ2-1,TRBD2,-,TGTGCCAGCAGTGCCTACGGGACTAGAGGACATGAGCAGTTCTTC,CASSAYGTRGHEQFF
15,TRBV29-1,TRBJ2-1,TRBD2,-,TGCAGCGCCGGCGGGACTAGCGGGAGGGGCAATGAGCAGTTCTTC,CSAGGTSGRGNEQFF
15,TRBV13,TRBJ2-7,TRBD2,-,TGTGCCAGCAGCTCGAAGGCCCGACTAGCATACGAGCAGTACTTC,CASSSKARLAYEQYF
14,TRBV5-1,TRBJ1-4,-,-,TGCGCCAGCAGCTTACTTGCAACTAATGAAAAACTGTTTTTT,CASSLLATNEKLFF
13,TRBV10-1,TRBJ2-1,TRBD2,-,TGCGCCAGCAGCGCGGGGGGTAACAATGAGCAGTTCTTC,CASSAGGNNEQFF
15,TRBV30,TRBJ1-4,TRBD1,-,TGTGCCTGGAGAGGCTTACAGGGGGATAATGAAAAACTGTTTTTT,CAWRGLQGDNEKLFF
15,TRBV27,TRBJ2-3,-,-,TGTGCCAGCAGTTCTCCGGGCCTCCTTGGAGATACGCAGTATTTT,CASSSPGLLGDTQYF
14,TRBV5-5,TRBJ1-3,-,-,TGTGCCAGCAGCTTGGCCAGCTCTGGAAACACCATATATTTT,CASSLASSGNTIYF
14,TRBV5-1,TRBJ1-5,-,-,TGCGCCAGCAGCTTTGGATCGGGCAATCAGCCCCAGCATTTT,CASSFGSGNQPQHF
14,TRBV5-4,TRBJ1-1,-,-,TGTGCCAGCAGCTACGGGGCAGGGTTCACTGAAGCTTTCTTT,CASSYGAGFTEAFF
14,TRBV6-1,TRBJ2-7,-,-,TGTGCCAGCAGTCAGGACACCCTCTCCTACGAGCAGTACTTC,CASSQDTLSYEQYF
13,TRBV2,TRBJ2-1,TRBD2,-,TGTGCGCAGGGCGGGAGGGCCGTAAATGAGCAGTTCTTC,CAQGGRAVNEQFF
14,TRBV5-1,TRBJ1-2,TRBD1,-,TGCGCCAGCAGCTCCGACAGGGCGGACTATGGCTACACCTTC,CASSSDRADYGYTF
12,TRBV2,TRBJ2-5,-,-,TGTGCCAGCAGTGTAGACTTAGAGACCCAGTACTTC,CASSVDLETQYF
15,TRBV5-1,TRBJ2-1,-,-,TGCGCCAGCAGCGGCGGGGGGACAGGGTCCAATGAGCAGTTCTTC,CASSGGGTGSNEQFF